Below are 4 T cell receptor beta chains sequenced from a single sample in a study of beta chain features in type 1 diabetes. Points from the study as a whole: There was a moderate but significant shortening of TCRB CDR3s in all four CD4+ subsets of Type 1 diabetes patients.

Isolated RNA was reverse transcribed in full, so expressed TCRB transcripts were sequenced. Assay: immunoSEQ multiplex PCR; the TCRdb copy retains only in-frame clones and omits some. The sample has some 290,000 clones, roughly an eighth seen once; the top ten hold 0.015% to 0.02%. For these TCRs, the target antigens are not known. Sequencing used naive CD4+ T cells from blood. The receptors shown here come from a man aged 25-45 years with type 1 diabetes.

This chain connects TRBV19 to TRBJ1-5, with 8 bases matching TRBD1. V shed 7 bases and J 7 bases; nucleotides not matched to a gene: 12. CDR3 length: 15 amino acids. Germline V gene sequence: CDR1 LNHDA, CDR2 SQIVND (reference sequence). This chain's CDR3 is CASNSGGAGEQPQHF. The CDR3 region has the DNA TGTGCCAGTAACTCAGGGGGCGCGGGGGAACAGCCCCAGCATTTT.

This clone occurred a few times. J is TRBJ2-1 and V is TRBV5-4, with 10 bases identical to TRBD2. V was pared by 3 bases and J by 10 bases, with 4 bases of the junction left unmatched. Per germline, CDR1 SGHNT and CDR2 YYREEE (reference sequence). CDR3 length equals 13 residues. The CDR3 sequence: CASSWGLAKEQFF. The CDR3 DNA sequence: TGTGCCAGCAGCTGGGGACTAGCGAAAGAGCAGTTCTTC. Filled out from reference TRBV5-4 and TRBJ2-1, the complete variable domain reads ETGVTQSPTHLIKTRGQQVTLRCSSQSGHNTVSWYQQALGQGPQFIFQYYREEENGRGNFPPRFSGLQFPNYSSELNVNALELDDSALYLCASSWGLAKEQFFGPGTRLTVL.

The chain has TRBV18 and TRBJ2-1, with D possibly being TRBD1 (6 bases). Trimming removed 3 bases at V and 9 bases at J, with 21 bases between. There are 16 residues in the CDR3. CDR1 is KGHSH, CDR2 LQKENI, per germline. The CDR3 nucleotides are TGTGCCAGCTCACCGACCGGTACAGGGTCCAGGAGTGAGCAGTTCTTC. Its protein is CASSPTGTGSRSEQFF.

This clone was detected a few times. The chain couples TRBV6-1 to TRBJ1-5, with TRBD1 matching 8 bases. This CDR3 is 15 amino acids long. Germline assignment: CDR1 MNHNS and CDR2 SASEGT. The V segment lost 6 bases and the J segment 7 bases; nucleotides outside the gene matches: 11. The chain's CDR3 is CASSRPGQGGQPQHF. The CDR3 DNA is TGTGCCAGCAGCCGCCCTGGACAGGGCGGGCAGCCCCAGCATTTT.